One sample yielded the 23 T cell receptor beta chains listed below, sequenced in a study of graft-versus-host responses after intestinal transplantation. Here immunoSEQ multiplex PCR was the method, and the copy in TCRdb shows in-frame clones only, minus some. The profile shows under 20,000 clones, about 89% of them singletons. The sequencing here drew on bone marrow, taken approximately 130 days after transplant. These TCRs come from a human patient who received an intestinal transplant, so some T cells may come from the graft donor.

The chain employs TRBV5-1 and TRBJ1-1; 8 bases align to TRBD1. Germline trimming cut 0 bases from V and 5 bases from J; bases unmatched to any gene: 3. CDR1 and CDR2 (germline): SGHRS, YFSETQ. The CDR3 runs to 14 residues. CDR3 in amino acids: CASSLGQGLTEAFF. The CDR3, as DNA: TGCGCCAGCAGCTTGGGACAGGGGTTAACTGAAGCTTTCTTT.

The chain uses TRBV19 and TRBJ1-1; D unresolved. Looked up from germline, CDR1 is LNHDA and CDR2 is SQIVND (reference sequence). The CDR3 sequence is 12 residues long. V was trimmed by 6 bases and J by 1 base, leaving 6 bases between them. The CDR3 nucleotides are TGTGCCAGTAGGCCGGGGAACACTGAAGCTTTCTTT. Amino acid sequence: CASRPGNTEAFF.

The genes are TRBV11-1 and TRBJ2-3; no firm D call. Trimming left V 4 bases short and J 4 bases short, with 6 bases between. This CDR3 is 12 amino acids long. Per the germline V gene, CDR1 is SGHAT and CDR2 is FQDESV (reference sequence). The CDR3 reads CASSYSADTQYF. CDR3 DNA: TGTGCCAGCAGCTATTCGGCAGATACGCAGTATTTT.

The genes are TRBV2 and TRBJ2-2; D is unclear. Between the trimmed V and J ends, which lost 6 bases and 6 bases, there was a span of 8 bases. Per germline, CDR1 SNHLY and CDR2 FYNNEI. This CDR3 has 12 amino acids. CDR3 in amino acids: CASSLPPGELFF. The CDR3 nucleotides read TGTGCCAGCAGCCTCCCCCCCGGGGAGCTGTTTTTT.

In DNA form, the CDR3 reads TGTGCCAGCCGGGGGGGAGAATACTCTGAAGCTTTCTTT. The encoded protein is CASRGGEYSEAFF. The V gene is TRBV2, the J gene TRBJ1-1, with a weak D call TRBD1 (5 bases). This CDR3 is built from 13 residues. Germline V gives CDR1 SNHLY, CDR2 FYNNEI. V shed 8 bases and J shed 6 bases, with 16 bases lying between them.

The chain links TRBV11-2 to TRBJ2-1, with 8 nucleotides matching TRBD2. Per the germline V gene, CDR1 is SGHAT and CDR2 is FQNNGV. V lost 2 bases, J lost 0 bases, and 9 bases stayed unmatched. The CDR3 runs 18 residues. This CDR3 is CASSLNRGAGGSYNEQFF. The CDR3, as DNA: TGTGCCAGCAGCTTAAACCGGGGCGCGGGAGGCTCCTACAATGAGCAGTTCTTC. The whole variable domain, remainder taken from reference TRBV11-2 and TRBJ2-1, is EAGVAQSPRYKIIEKRQSVAFWCNPISGHATLYWYQQILGQGPKLLIQFQNNGVVDDSQLPKDRFSAERLKGVDSTLKIQPAKLEDSAVYLCASSLNRGAGGSYNEQFFGPGTRLTVL.

This chain uses TRBV10-3 with TRBJ2-1, with 7 bases aligning to TRBD1. Trimming took 6 bases from V and 6 from J; bases not matched to a gene: 5. The CDR3 consists of 13 residues. Germline V CDR1 and CDR2: ENHRY, SYGVKD. The DNA of the CDR3 is TGTGCCATCAGCCCCGGACAGGCCAATGAGCAGTTCTTC. It specifies CAISPGQANEQFF.

In regard to this clone: The conserved phenylalanine or tryptophan normally closing the CDR3 is absent here, so this likely arose from a read error. The J gene is TRBJ2-6, the V gene TRBV18; a weak D match, TRBD2 (6 bases). The V gene lost 5 bases and the J gene lost 4 bases, with 21 bases spanning the gap. CDR3 length: 18 residues. Germline V gene data show CDR1 as KGHSH and CDR2 as LQKENI. The CDR3 DNA reads as TGTGCCAGCTCAATCCGGCCGGGAGCTAACTCGGGGGCCAACGTCCTGACTTCC. Translated, it gives CASSIRPGANSGANVLTS.

CDR3 sequence: CASSLFGVRNEQFF. The CDR3 nucleotides read TGTGCCAGCAGCTTATTCGGGGTCAGGAATGAGCAGTTCTTC. V gene TRBV5-5 combines with J gene TRBJ2-1; a weak D match, TRBD2 (5 bases). The V end was cut by 2 bases, the J end by 7 bases, with 13 bases between. Germline-derived CDR1 and CDR2 are SGHKS and YYEKEE (reference sequence). The CDR3 is 14 residues long.

CDR3 sequence (DNA): TGTGCCAGCTCCCCGGGCAGGCTTGGGGAGCAGTACTTC. Its protein is CASSPGRLGEQYF. The rearrangement joins TRBV13 to TRBJ2-5, with D possibly being TRBD2 (5 bases). Looked up from germline, CDR1 is PRHDT and CDR2 is FYEKMQ (reference sequence). Trimming pared 8 bases from V and 11 bases from J, leaving 21 bases between. The CDR3 covers 13 residues.

This chain connects TRBV7-9 to TRBJ2-1; a possible D gene is TRBD1 (6 bases). The CDR3 length is 13 residues. Germline CDR1 is SEHNR and CDR2 is FQNEAQ (reference sequence). V shed 4 bases and J shed 7 bases, with 11 bases lying between them. CDR3: CASSYRVQNEQFF. The CDR3 nucleotides are TGTGCCAGCAGCTACAGGGTTCAGAATGAGCAGTTCTTC.

The chain employs TRBV19 and TRBJ2-7; no clear D. Germline V gene sequence: CDR1 LNHDA, CDR2 SQIVND (reference sequence). The CDR3 loop spans 15 amino acids. The V end was cut by 4 bases, the J end by 2 bases, with 15 bases between. CDR3 residues: CASSTTLTETYEQYF. DNA of the CDR3: TGTGCCAGTAGTACCACACTCACAGAAACCTACGAGCAGTACTTC.

The CDR3, as DNA: TGTGCCTGGACCGACTTGGGACCTCACAATGAGCAGTTCTTC. Amino acids: CAWTDLGPHNEQFF. V is TRBV30 and J is TRBJ2-1; TRBD1 or TRBD2 may be the D gene (5 bases each). Germline CDR1 and CDR2: GTSNPN and SVGIG (reference sequence). V shed 4 bases and J shed 5 bases, with 15 bases lying between them. The CDR3 covers 14 residues.

This chain connects TRBV9 to TRBJ2-1; TRBD2 agrees at 14 bases. From germline, CDR1 is SGDLS and CDR2 YYNGEE. The CDR3 is 15 residues long. With V trimmed by 8 bases and J by 7 bases, 8 bases remained unmatched. The CDR3 DNA reads as TGTGCCAGTCACCCGGGACTAGCGGGAGTGAATGAGCAGTTCTTC. This sequence encodes CASHPGLAGVNEQFF.

This chain connects TRBV9 to TRBJ1-5; a weak D match, TRBD1 (6 bases). The CDR3 spans 14 residues. The V gene lost 1 base and the J gene lost 5 bases, with 10 bases spanning the gap. In germline, CDR1 is SGDLS, CDR2 YYNGEE. The CDR3 sequence: CASSVFRQDQPQHF. DNA for the CDR3: TGTGCCAGCAGCGTATTCAGACAGGATCAGCCCCAGCATTTT.

The CDR3 reads CASTDGASGSTDTQYF. The CDR3 nucleotides are TGCGCCAGCACCGATGGGGCTAGCGGGAGCACAGATACGCAGTATTTT. The rearrangement links TRBV10-1 to TRBJ2-3, with 8 nucleotides matching TRBD2. With V trimmed by 7 bases and J by 0 bases, 9 bases remained unmatched. The germline gives CDR1 WNHNN, CDR2 SYGVQD (reference sequence). The CDR3 covers 16 residues.

This clone was detected once. The chain employs TRBV2 and TRBJ2-1; tentatively, D is TRBD1 or TRBD2 (5 bases each). From germline, CDR1 is SNHLY and CDR2 FYNNEI. The CDR3 has 13 amino acids. Trimming cost V 7 bases and J 3 bases, with 10 bases left between them. The CDR3 DNA reads as TGTGCCAGCAAGCGGACATTCTACAATGAGCAGTTCTTC. Protein: CASKRTFYNEQFF. Full variable domain (missing parts from reference TRBV2 and TRBJ2-1): EPEVTQTPSHQVTQMGQEVILRCVPISNHLYFYWYRQILGQKVEFLVSFYNNEISEKSEIFDDQFSVERPDGSNFTLKIRSTKLEDSAMYFCASKRTFYNEQFFGPGTRLTVL.

The chain has TRBV7-9 and TRBJ2-5; D is tentatively TRBD1 or TRBD2 (5 bases each). The ends were cut back, 8 bases at V and 5 bases at J, with 9 bases in the middle. The CDR3 totals 11 residues. Germline V gene lookup returns CDR1 SEHNR and CDR2 FQNEAQ (reference sequence). The chain's CDR3 is CASLWGETQYF. The CDR3 DNA sequence: TGTGCCAGCTTATGGGGGGAGACCCAGTACTTC. The full variable domain, rest sourced from reference TRBV7-9 and TRBJ2-5, is DTGVSQNPRHKITKRGQNVTFRCDPISEHNRLYWYRQTLGQGPEFLTYFQNEAQLEKSRLLSDRFSAERPKGSFSTLEIQRTEQGDSAMYLCASLWGETQYFGPGTRLLVL.

In DNA, the CDR3 is TGTGCCAGCAGCTCTCAGCAGCCTGAGCAGTTCTTC. This codes for CASSSQQPEQFF. The V call is TRBV5-6, the J call TRBJ2-1; D is unclear. Germline lookup yields CDR1 SGHDT and CDR2 YYEEEE. The germline V and J ends were trimmed by 3 bases and 9 bases, with 10 bases remaining between them. CDR3 length: 12 residues.

The gene calls are TRBV28 and TRBJ1-2, with a tentative D call TRBD1 (6 bases). The CDR3 length is 14 residues. Trimming cost V 2 bases and J 4 bases, with 11 bases left between them. Germline loops: CDR1 MDHEN, CDR2 SYDVKM. The CDR3 here is CASSLADRSYGYTF. CDR3 in DNA: TGTGCCAGCAGTTTAGCAGACAGGTCCTATGGCTACACCTTC.

V usage is TRBV27 and J usage is TRBJ1-2; the D is unclear. The length of the CDR3 is 14 residues. The V end lost 0 bases, the J end lost 1 base, and 6 bases lay between the germline ends. Germline CDR1 is MNHEY and CDR2 is SMNVEV (reference sequence). The CDR3 region is CASSLSGNNYGYTF. DNA of the CDR3: TGTGCCAGCAGTTTATCAGGGAATAACTATGGCTACACCTTC.

The chain recombines TRBV2 with TRBJ2-5, with 7 bases fitting TRBD1. This CDR3 spans 15 amino acids. J was trimmed by 8 bases and V by 3 bases; bases with no gene match: 12. Germline CDR1 is SNHLY and CDR2 is FYNNEI. The DNA of the CDR3 is TGTGCCAGCAGTGAGGTTGACAGGGCGTGGGAAACCCAGTACTTC. Protein: CASSEVDRAWETQYF.

The rearrangement links TRBV29-1 to TRBJ1-1, with 9 bases aligning to TRBD1. The CDR3 sequence is 13 residues long. Germline CDR1 and CDR2: SQVTM and ANQGSEA. Losses at the gene ends were 5 bases for V and 1 base for J; bases not matched to a gene: 2. The CDR3 loop is CSVKDRGNTEAFF. CDR3 coding DNA: TGCAGCGTTAAGGACAGGGGGAACACTGAAGCTTTCTTT.